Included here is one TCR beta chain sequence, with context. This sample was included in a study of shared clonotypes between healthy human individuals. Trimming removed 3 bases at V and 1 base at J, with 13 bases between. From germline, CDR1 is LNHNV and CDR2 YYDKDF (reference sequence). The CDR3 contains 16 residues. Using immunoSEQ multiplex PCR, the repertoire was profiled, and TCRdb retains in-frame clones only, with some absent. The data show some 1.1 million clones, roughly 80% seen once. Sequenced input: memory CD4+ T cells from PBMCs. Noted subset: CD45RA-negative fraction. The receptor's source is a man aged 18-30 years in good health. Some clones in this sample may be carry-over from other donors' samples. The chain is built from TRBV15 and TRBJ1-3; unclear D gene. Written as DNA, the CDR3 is TGTGCCACCAGCAGGGCACATCAGAGGTCTGGAAACACCATATATTTT. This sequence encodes CATSRAHQRSGNTIYF.